The present T cell receptor (beta chain) was sequenced within a study of blood T cell repertoires in COVID-19. On the study more broadly: PBMCs, B-cell-depleted T cells, or T cells were the source of the cDNA or gDNA that made up the material.

TCRdb keeps only in-frame clones here, not all; method: immunoSEQ multiplex PCR. The data contain about 250,000 clones, about 91% of them singletons. Trimming took off 0 bases at V and 1 base at J, with 13 bases between the two ends. Germline V gene sequence: CDR1 LGHNA, CDR2 YNFKEQ. The CDR3 sequence is 17 residues long. The gene calls are TRBV4-2 and TRBJ2-1, with unresolved D. The sequencing input was peripheral blood. The clonotype originates from an elderly man with acute or convalescent COVID-19. The CDR3 DNA reads as TGTGCCAGCAGCCAAGATCGGAGAGGCCTTTCCTACAATGAGCAGTTCTTC. It encodes CASSQDRRGLSYNEQFF.